The clone carrying this TCR beta chain was seen a few times. These data are taken from a study of beta chain features in type 1 diabetes. This CDR3 spans 14 amino acids. Losses at the gene ends were 7 bases for V and 6 bases for J; bases not matched to a gene: 8. From germline, CDR1 is SQVTM and CDR2 ANQGSEA. What was sequenced were expressed TCRB transcripts, since all of the isolated RNA had been reverse transcribed. TCRdb keeps only in-frame clones here, not all; method: immunoSEQ multiplex PCR. The sample shows about 150,000 clones, about 10% of them seen only once. The chain carries TRBV29-1 and TRBJ2-2; 10 nucleotides agree with TRBD1. The source material was central memory CD4+ T cells from blood. This sequence was found in a young man in good health. CDR3 in DNA: TGCAGCGCCGTACGACAGGGGGCGTCCGGGGAGCTGTTTTTT. Residues: CSAVRQGASGELFF.